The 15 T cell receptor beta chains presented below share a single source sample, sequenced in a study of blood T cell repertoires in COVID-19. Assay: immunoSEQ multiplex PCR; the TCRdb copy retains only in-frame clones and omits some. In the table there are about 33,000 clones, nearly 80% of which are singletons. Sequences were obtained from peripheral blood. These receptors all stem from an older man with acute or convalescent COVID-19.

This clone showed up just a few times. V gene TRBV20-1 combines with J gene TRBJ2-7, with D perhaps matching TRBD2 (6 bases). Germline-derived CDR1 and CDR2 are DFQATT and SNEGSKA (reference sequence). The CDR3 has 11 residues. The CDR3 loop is CSGLEGYEQYF. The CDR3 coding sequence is TGCTCGGGACTTGAGGGGTACGAGCAGTACTTC.

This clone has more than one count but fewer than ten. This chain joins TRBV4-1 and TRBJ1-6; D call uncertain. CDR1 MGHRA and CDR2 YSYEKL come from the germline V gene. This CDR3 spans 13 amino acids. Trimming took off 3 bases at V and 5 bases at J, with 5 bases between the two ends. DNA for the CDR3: TGCGCCAGCAGCCAGGGCCATAATTCACCCCTCCACTTT. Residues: CASSQGHNSPLHF.

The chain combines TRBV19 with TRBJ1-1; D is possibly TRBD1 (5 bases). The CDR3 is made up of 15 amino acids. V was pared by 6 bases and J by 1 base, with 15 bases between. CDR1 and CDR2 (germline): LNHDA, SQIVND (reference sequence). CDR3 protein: CASSKGLGGNTEAFF. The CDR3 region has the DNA TGTGCCAGTAGCAAGGGGCTGGGGGGGAACACTGAAGCTTTCTTT.

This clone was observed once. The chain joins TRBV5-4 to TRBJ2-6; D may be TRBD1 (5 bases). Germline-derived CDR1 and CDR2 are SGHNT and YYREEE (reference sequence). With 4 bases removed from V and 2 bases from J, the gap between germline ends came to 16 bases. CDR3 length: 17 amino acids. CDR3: CASSRLQGSTGANVLTF. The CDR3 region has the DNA TGTGCCAGCAGCCGGTTGCAGGGTTCCACTGGGGCCAACGTCCTGACTTTC.

CDR3 nucleotide sequence: TGTGCCAGCGTCAGCTCTGGAAACACCATATATTTT. Translating it yields CASVSSGNTIYF. This chain uses TRBV7-8 with TRBJ1-3; D is uncertain. V lost 8 bases to trimming and J lost 0 bases, with 5 bases between them. The CDR3 consists of 12 residues. Germline V gives CDR1 SGHVS, CDR2 FQNEAQ.

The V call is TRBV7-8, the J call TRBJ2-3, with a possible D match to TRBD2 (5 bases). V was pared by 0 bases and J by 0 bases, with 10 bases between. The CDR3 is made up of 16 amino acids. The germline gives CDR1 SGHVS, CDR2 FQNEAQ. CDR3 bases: TGTGCCAGCAGCTTAGCTGAGGGCGCTAGCACAGATACGCAGTATTTT. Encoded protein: CASSLAEGASTDTQYF.

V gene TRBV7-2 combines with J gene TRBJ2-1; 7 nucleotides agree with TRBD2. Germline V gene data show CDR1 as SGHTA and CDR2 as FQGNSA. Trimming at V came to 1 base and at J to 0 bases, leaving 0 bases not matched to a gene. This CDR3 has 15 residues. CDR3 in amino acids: CASSLERGSYNEQFF. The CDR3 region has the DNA TGTGCCAGCAGCTTAGAGCGGGGCTCCTACAATGAGCAGTTCTTC.

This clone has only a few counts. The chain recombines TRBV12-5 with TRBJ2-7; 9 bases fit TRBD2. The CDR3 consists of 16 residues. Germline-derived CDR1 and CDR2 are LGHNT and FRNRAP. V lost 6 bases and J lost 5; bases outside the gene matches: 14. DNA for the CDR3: TGTGCTAGTGGCTCTCAGCGGGGGGACCGTCTACACGAGCAGTACTTC. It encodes CASGSQRGDRLHEQYF.

The CDR3 sequence is CASSWLGLQETQYF. As DNA, the CDR3 is TGCGCCAGCAGCTGGTTGGGACTACAAGAGACCCAGTACTTC. The chain recombines TRBV5-1 with TRBJ2-5; 7 bases are a match to TRBD2. The CDR3 contains 14 residues. Germline CDR1 and CDR2: SGHRS and YFSETQ. V dropped 3 bases and J dropped 2; count of bases not matched to a gene: 4.

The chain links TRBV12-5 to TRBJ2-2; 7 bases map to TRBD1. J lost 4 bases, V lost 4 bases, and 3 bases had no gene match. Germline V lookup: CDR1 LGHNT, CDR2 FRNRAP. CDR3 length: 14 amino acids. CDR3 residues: CASGSGTATGELFF. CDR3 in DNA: TGTGCTAGTGGTTCCGGGACAGCCACCGGGGAGCTGTTTTTT.

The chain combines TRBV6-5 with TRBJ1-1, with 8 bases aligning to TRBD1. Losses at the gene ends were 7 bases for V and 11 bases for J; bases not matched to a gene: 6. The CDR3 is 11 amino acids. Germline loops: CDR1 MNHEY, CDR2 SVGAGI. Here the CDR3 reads CASILDRVAFF. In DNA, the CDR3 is TGTGCCAGCATCCTGGACAGGGTGGCTTTCTTT.

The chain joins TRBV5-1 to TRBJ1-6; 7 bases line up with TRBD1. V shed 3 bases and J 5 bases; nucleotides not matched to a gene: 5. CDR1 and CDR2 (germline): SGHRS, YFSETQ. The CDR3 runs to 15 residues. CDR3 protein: CASSSATGNNSPLHF. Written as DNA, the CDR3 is TGCGCCAGCAGCTCGGCGACAGGGAATAATTCACCCCTCCACTTT.

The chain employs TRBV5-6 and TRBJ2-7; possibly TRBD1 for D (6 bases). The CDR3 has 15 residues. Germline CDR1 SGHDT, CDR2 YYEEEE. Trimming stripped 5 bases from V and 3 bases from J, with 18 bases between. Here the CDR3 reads CASSADRSQLYEQYF. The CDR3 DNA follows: TGTGCCAGCAGTGCGGACAGATCCCAACTCTACGAGCAGTACTTC.

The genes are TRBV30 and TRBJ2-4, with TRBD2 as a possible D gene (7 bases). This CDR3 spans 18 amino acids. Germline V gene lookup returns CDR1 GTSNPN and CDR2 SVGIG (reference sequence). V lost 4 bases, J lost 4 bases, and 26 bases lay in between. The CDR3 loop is CAWTRQGGRAKVKNIQYF. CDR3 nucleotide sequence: TGTGCCTGGACCAGGCAAGGGGGGAGGGCGAAGGTGAAAAACATTCAGTACTTC.

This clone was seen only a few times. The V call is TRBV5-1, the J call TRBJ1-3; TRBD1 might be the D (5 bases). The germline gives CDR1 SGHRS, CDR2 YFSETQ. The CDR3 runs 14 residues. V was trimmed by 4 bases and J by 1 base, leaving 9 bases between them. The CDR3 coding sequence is TGCGCCAGCAGCGTCGGGACTTCTGGAAACACCATATATTTT. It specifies CASSVGTSGNTIYF.